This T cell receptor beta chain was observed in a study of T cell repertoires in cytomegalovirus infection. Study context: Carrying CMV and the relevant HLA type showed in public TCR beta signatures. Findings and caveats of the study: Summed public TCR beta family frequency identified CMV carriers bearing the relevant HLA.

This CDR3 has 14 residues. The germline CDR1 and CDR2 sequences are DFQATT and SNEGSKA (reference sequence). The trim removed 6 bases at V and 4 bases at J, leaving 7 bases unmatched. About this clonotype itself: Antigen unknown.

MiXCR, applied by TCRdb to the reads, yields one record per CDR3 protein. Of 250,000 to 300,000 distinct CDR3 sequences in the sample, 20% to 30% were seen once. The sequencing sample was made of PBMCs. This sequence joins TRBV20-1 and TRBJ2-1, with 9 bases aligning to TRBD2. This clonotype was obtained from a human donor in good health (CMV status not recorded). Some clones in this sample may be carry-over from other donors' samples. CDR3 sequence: CSAYSGSLYNEQFF. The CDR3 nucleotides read TGCAGTGCCTATAGCGGGAGTCTTTACAATGAGCAGTTCTTC.